These 24 T cell receptor beta chains share one sample of origin, sequenced in a study of T cells expressing NK-cell markers. TCRdb reanalyzed the 5' RACE reads and collapses them to one entry per CDR3 protein, without DNA. This repertoire includes roughly 430,000 distinct CDR3 sequences. Sequences were obtained from blood T cells: a sorted CD56 or NKG2C T cell subset, CD4+ or CD8+ T cells, or bulk PBMC T cells (not recorded which). The receptors here all came from a woman aged 18-70 years in good health.

The CDR3 is CSASTGTRSGNTIYF. The chain employs TRBV20-1 and TRBJ1-3; TCRdb designates TRBD1, a call that cannot be tested without DNA. The CDR3 is 15 residues long. The germline gives CDR1 DFQATT, CDR2 SNEGSKA (reference sequence).

The genes are TRBV5-8 and TRBJ1-5; the D call of TRBD1 rests on TCRdb alone, since no DNA is present to check it. This CDR3 region has 16 residues. Germline-derived CDR1 and CDR2 are SGHTS and YDEGEE. The chain's CDR3 is CASSLGQGVSNQPQHF.

The chain carries TRBV6-5 and TRBJ2-1; the TRBD2 assignment by TCRdb is unverifiable without DNA. The CDR3 length is 15 residues. CDR1 MNHEY and CDR2 SVGAGI come from the germline V gene. The CDR3 protein is CASSYSRGPLNEQFF.

This chain joins TRBV20-1 and TRBJ1-1; there is no DNA to check the TCRdb D call of TRBD1. CDR1 DFQATT and CDR2 SNEGSKA come from the germline V gene (reference sequence). The CDR3 is 13 residues long. CDR3 amino acids: CSASSGGSTEAFF.

This chain joins TRBV5-6 and TRBJ1-5. This CDR3 region has 14 residues. Germline lookup yields CDR1 SGHDT and CDR2 YYEEEE. The CDR3 is CASSLGAVNQPQHF.

V gene TRBV7-9 combines with J gene TRBJ2-1; with no DNA, the TCRdb D assignment of TRBD2 cannot be verified. Germline V CDR1 and CDR2: SEHNR, FQNEAQ (reference sequence). The CDR3 contains 12 residues. CDR3 region: CASSPKDYRQFF.

The rearrangement links TRBV20-1 to TRBJ1-1; as DNA is missing, the TRBD1 call by TCRdb cannot be tested. The CDR3 extends over 14 amino acids. The germline V gene encodes CDR1 DFQATT and CDR2 SNEGSKA (reference sequence). CDR3 residues: CSATKQGGDTEAFF.

V usage is TRBV12-3 or TRBV12-4 and J usage is TRBJ2-3. The CDR3 covers 13 residues. The CDR3 is CASSFQRADTQYF.

This sequence joins TRBV11-1 and TRBJ2-3; TCRdb's D gene call, TRBD2, goes unchecked for lack of DNA. The germline V gene encodes CDR1 SGHAT and CDR2 FQDESV (reference sequence). The CDR3 is made up of 18 amino acids. CDR3 amino acids: CASSFGSGGAPGTDTQYF.

The chain couples TRBV4-3 to TRBJ1-1. The CDR3 runs 16 residues. Germline CDR1 is LGHNA and CDR2 is YSLEER. CDR3: CASSQDLYLKNTEAFF.

The V call is TRBV12-3 or TRBV12-4, the J call TRBJ1-3; TCRdb picks TRBD1, but there is no DNA to check that call. This CDR3 contains 15 residues. CDR3 region: CASSHQGAGGNTIYF.

The gene calls are TRBV14 and TRBJ2-1. CDR3 length: 15 amino acids. Germline loops: CDR1 SGHDN, CDR2 FVKESK. The CDR3 region is CASSPRLGAYNEQFF.

The V and J genes are TRBV5-1 and TRBJ2-1. The CDR3 consists of 12 residues. In germline, CDR1 is SGHRS, CDR2 YFSETQ. The CDR3 reads CASSLDINEQFF. Complete variable domain (other parts from reference TRBV5-1 and TRBJ2-1): KAGVTQTPRYLIKTRGQQVTLSCSPISGHRSVSWYQQTPGQGLQFLFEYFSETQRNKGNFPGRFSGRQFSNSRSEMNVSTLELGDSALYLCASSLDINEQFFGPGTRLTVL.

The rearrangement links TRBV27 to TRBJ2-3; the D gene TCRdb calls, TRBD1, cannot be checked with no DNA. Germline V lookup: CDR1 MNHEY, CDR2 SMNVEV (reference sequence). The CDR3 loop spans 15 amino acids. The chain's CDR3 is CASSEAGRGTDTQYF.

The chain is built from TRBV5-1 and TRBJ2-1. Looked up from germline, CDR1 is SGHRS and CDR2 is YFSETQ. The CDR3 totals 14 residues. CDR3 amino acids: CASSLETAYNEQFF.

This chain connects TRBV4-2 to TRBJ1-5; the D call of TRBD1 rests on TCRdb alone, since no DNA is present to check it. From germline, CDR1 is LGHNA and CDR2 YNFKEQ. This CDR3 has 17 residues. The CDR3 here is CASSQVPHGGTNQPQHF.

This rearrangement joins TRBV5-1 to TRBJ2-1; TCRdb selects TRBD2, and the lack of DNA leaves this call unchecked. Germline values: CDR1 SGHRS, CDR2 YFSETQ. The CDR3 has 17 amino acids. The CDR3 here is CASSYGPTSGRQDEQFF.

V is TRBV11-2 and J is TRBJ2-5. In germline, CDR1 is SGHAT, CDR2 FQNNGV. The CDR3 spans 13 residues. This CDR3 reads CASKTASGETQYF.

The rearrangement links TRBV10-2 to TRBJ2-3; the TCRdb call, TRBD1, lacks DNA for checking. The CDR3 is made up of 14 amino acids. Germline V gene lookup returns CDR1 WSHSY and CDR2 SAAADI. The CDR3 loop reads CASSEFAGVDTQYF.

The rearrangement joins TRBV5-1 to TRBJ1-2; TCRdb picks TRBD1, but there is no DNA to check that call. Germline V CDR1 and CDR2: SGHRS, YFSETQ. CDR3 length: 15 residues. CDR3 loop: CASSPSPGHPQGYTF.

The chain is built from TRBV5-1 and TRBJ1-1; the TCRdb D gene call, TRBD1, has no DNA to confirm it. Germline CDR1 SGHRS, CDR2 YFSETQ. The CDR3 extends over 13 amino acids. The CDR3 is CASSFTGGTEAFF. Variable domain in full (rest from reference TRBV5-1 and TRBJ1-1): KAGVTQTPRYLIKTRGQQVTLSCSPISGHRSVSWYQQTPGQGLQFLFEYFSETQRNKGNFPGRFSGRQFSNSRSEMNVSTLELGDSALYLCASSFTGGTEAFFGQGTRLTVV.

The rearrangement joins TRBV7-2 to TRBJ2-1; TCRdb's D call, TRBD1, is unchecked because there is no DNA. Per the germline V gene, CDR1 is SGHTA and CDR2 is FQGNSA. This CDR3 has 12 amino acids. The CDR3: CASSTPFREQFF.

The V and J genes are TRBV6-5 and TRBJ1-2; TCRdb returns TRBD1, unconfirmable since there is no DNA. CDR3 length: 16 amino acids. Germline CDR1 reads MNHEY; CDR2 reads SVGAGI. The CDR3 is CASSSAQGARSYGYTF.

This chain joins TRBV30 and TRBJ2-2. The germline V gene encodes CDR1 GTSNPN and CDR2 SVGIG (reference sequence). The CDR3 is made up of 15 amino acids. The CDR3 protein is CAWSGSILGAGELFF. The full variable domain, in which reference TRBV30 and TRBJ2-2 provide the parts outside the CDR3, is SQTIHQWPATLVQPVGSPLSLECTVEGTSNPNLYWYRQAAGRGLQLLFYSVGIGQISSEVPQNLSASRPQDRQFILSSKKLLLSDSGFYLCAWSGSILGAGELFFGEGSRLTVL.